This T cell receptor (beta chain) comes out of a study of T-cell memory formation after mild COVID-19. Notes on the study in general: The study found contracting CD4+ clones mainly in CM and EM and contracting CD8+ clones in EMRA.

There are a few counts of this clonotype. What it binds is unknown. TCRdb independently ran MiXCR on the 5' RACE reads; one entry per CDR3 protein. The sample shows fewer than 350,000 distinct CDR3 sequences, roughly 17% of them seen only once. V was pared by 8 bases and J by 4 bases, with 16 bases of the junction left unmatched. CDR3 length: 16 residues. The clonotype was recovered from a man aged 18 to 30 who had mild COVID-19 (a few samples of this study predate the infection). Cell type and time point are not known. This chain uses TRBV12-3 or TRBV12-4 with TRBJ1-1, with 7 bases lining up with TRBD1. The sequencing input was PBMCs or a T cell subset sorted from them (not recorded which). This CDR3 is CASPNYLGAGGTEAFF. CDR3 coding DNA: TGTGCCAGCCCTAATTACTTAGGGGCAGGGGGCACTGAAGCTTTCTTT.